This TCR beta chain was retrieved from a study of human T cells and chemical hapten exposure. Study as a whole: Enrolled patients were predominantly female and had alopecia areata, totalis or universalis.

Specified time point: patch test 1, 2 weeks after DPC sensitization. Specified treatment: therapeutic diphenylcyclopropenone sensitization with weekly scalp DPC. Donors were 18 to 70-year-old alopecia patients suitable for DPC. This clonotype is a singleton in its sample. TCRdb recomputed calls from the RACE reads with MiXCR, one row per CDR3 protein. This sample has 65,000 to 85,000 distinct CDR3 sequences, with 12% found just once. The specimen was whole blood, collected in connection with sensitization to the hapten diphenylcyclopropenone (DPC). The source is an older woman with alopecia areata. Some clones in this sample may be carry-over from other donors' samples.

The chain's CDR3 is CASGWGRRTYEQYF. The CDR3 nucleotides are TGTGCCAGCGGTTGGGGCAGGCGAACCTACGAGCAGTACTTC. V is TRBV27 and J is TRBJ2-7, with a possible D match to TRBD1 (5 bases). CDR1 MNHEY and CDR2 SMNVEV come from the germline V gene (reference sequence). Trimming took 8 bases from V and 2 from J, leaving 16 bases between them. The CDR3 runs to 14 residues.